The rows below give T cell receptor beta chains drawn from one sample of a study of shared clonotypes between healthy human individuals. Libraries were prepared by immunoSEQ multiplex PCR; TCRdb keeps only in-frame clonotypes and omits some of them. The sample yields about 550,000 clones, nearly 97% seen once. The material sequenced was naive CD8+ T cells sorted from blood. The origin of the receptors is a woman in her 30s in good health. Both conserved end residues are part of each CDR3. The order of the fields is J gene, clone size, D gene, CDR3 length, V gene, CDR3 DNA, CDR3 protein. D genes are given only for firm matches. Clone size appears in some rows only: once, few, many, or a class for an expanded clone.

TRBJ1-2 | . | . | 10 | TRBV5-4 | TGTGCCAGCAGCCGGTGGGGCTACACCTTC | CASSRWGYTF
TRBJ2-5 | once | TRBD1 | 15 | TRBV27 | TGTGCCAGCAGTGTCACAGGGGGCCTCCAAGAGACCCAGTACTTC | CASSVTGGLQETQYF
TRBJ2-7 | . | . | 18 | TRBV11-2 | TGTGCCAGCAGCTCTTCGACAGTCCCGGGACTCCTGGCCTACGAGCAGTACTTC | CASSSSTVPGLLAYEQYF
TRBJ2-7 | . | TRBD2 | 15 | TRBV27 | TGTGCCAGCAGTTTACTAGCGGGAGGCGGCTACGAGCAGTACTTC | CASSLLAGGGYEQYF
TRBJ2-3 | . | . | 15 | TRBV5-6 | TGTGCCAGCAGCTGGGGGTCCGACAGCACAGATACGCAGTATTTT | CASSWGSDSTDTQYF
TRBJ2-1 | . | . | 14 | TRBV9 | TGTGCCAGCAGCGGCCCGTGGTATGGGAATGAGCAGTTCTTC | CASSGPWYGNEQFF
TRBJ2-6 | . | . | 13 | TRBV7-3 | TGTGCCAGCCGGGCCCCTGGGGCCAACGTCCTGACTTTC | CASRAPGANVLTF
TRBJ2-3 | . | . | 14 | TRBV13 | TGTGCCAGCAGCTGGGGTCGTGGGGAAGATACGCAGTATTTT | CASSWGRGEDTQYF
TRBJ2-2 | . | . | 13 | TRBV25-1 | TGTGCCAGCAGTGAATTAGTCACCGGGGAGCTGTTTTTT | CASSELVTGELFF
TRBJ2-1 | . | TRBD2 | 15 | TRBV28 | TGTGCCAGCAGCCAACCGGGACTAGGATACAATGAGCAGTTCTTC | CASSQPGLGYNEQFF
TRBJ2-1 | . | . | 13 | TRBV4-1 | TGCGCCAGCAGCCTGACTAGGGGGGGTGAGCAGTTCTTC | CASSLTRGGEQFF
TRBJ1-5 | . | . | 14 | TRBV5-1 | TGCGCCAGCAGCTTGGAACAGTCTAAGGGGCCCCAGCATTTT | CASSLEQSKGPQHF
TRBJ2-1 | . | . | 12 | TRBV13 | TGTGCCAGCAGCTTAGGGGGCATGGAGCAGTTCTTC | CASSLGGMEQFF
TRBJ2-2 | . | TRBD2 | 16 | TRBV19 | TGTGCCAGTAGTATTTCTAGCGGGTGGGACACCGGGGAGCTGTTTTTT | CASSISSGWDTGELFF
TRBJ1-3 | . | . | 14 | TRBV2 | TGTGCCAGCAGGGCCCGGGACCACAGGGACACCATATATTTT | CASRARDHRDTIYF
TRBJ1-5 | . | TRBD1 | 17 | TRBV7-9 | TGTGCCAGCAGCTATGGAAGTGGGACAGGGAGACATCAGCCCCAGCATTTT | CASSYGSGTGRHQPQHF
TRBJ2-7 | . | . | 14 | TRBV5-4 | TGTGCCAGCAGCAAACCTGGGACAACATACGAGCAGTACTTC | CASSKPGTTYEQYF
TRBJ2-7 | . | TRBD1 | 15 | TRBV4-1 | TGCGCCAGCAGCCCCAGGACAGGGGGCGTCTACGAGCAGTACTTC | CASSPRTGGVYEQYF
TRBJ1-5 | . | . | 17 | TRBV7-6 | TGTGCCAGCAGCTTAAAGTTAGGGGGGTATAGCAATCAGCCCCAGCATTTT | CASSLKLGGYSNQPQHF
TRBJ2-2 | . | . | 11 | TRBV10-2 | TGCGCCAGTAGACTTACCGGGGAGCTGTTTTTT | CASRLTGELFF
TRBJ1-1 | once | . | 12 | TRBV30 | TGTGCCTGGAGCCACTTCGGGTCGGTAGCTTTCTTT | CAWSHFGSVAFF
TRBJ2-7 | . | . | 14 | TRBV6-1 | TGTGCCAGCACCGGTCAGGGAGGAAGGTACGAGCAGTACTTC | CASTGQGGRYEQYF
TRBJ2-7 | . | TRBD1 | 15 | TRBV27 | TGTGCCAGCAGTTTAGGACAGGGCCCCGCCTACGAGCAGTACTTC | CASSLGQGPAYEQYF
TRBJ1-2 | . | . | 14 | TRBV27 | TGTGCCAGCAGCCCTCTAGGTCTAGACTATGGCTACACCTTC | CASSPLGLDYGYTF
TRBJ1-2 | . | . | 14 | TRBV10-1 | TGCGCCAGCAGTGAGTGGGCAGAACCGCAGGGCTACACCTTC | CASSEWAEPQGYTF
TRBJ2-1 | . | . | 11 | TRBV6-5 | TGTGCCAGCAGGTCGTTCAATGAGCAGTTCTTC | CASRSFNEQFF
TRBJ2-5 | . | . | 13 | TRBV4-1 | TGCGCCAGCAGCCCCCGAACTCAAGAGACCCAGTACTTC | CASSPRTQETQYF
TRBJ1-1 | . | . | 16 | TRBV4-1 | TGCGCCAGCAGCCAAGAAGGGGAGGGGCAGAACACTGAAGCTTTCTTT | CASSQEGEGQNTEAFF
TRBJ2-3 | . | TRBD2 | 15 | TRBV7-2 | TGTGCCAGCAGCCCGGGACTAGGGACGGGAGATACGCAGTATTTT | CASSPGLGTGDTQYF
TRBJ2-5 | . | TRBD2 | 17 | TRBV11-2 | TGTGCCAGCAGCCTCAATCGACTAGCGGGAGATGGAGAGACCCAGTACTTC | CASSLNRLAGDGETQYF
TRBJ2-5 | . | TRBD1 | 16 | TRBV7-9 | TGTGCCAGCAGCTTATCCGGGACAGGGGGAGGGGAGACCCAGTACTTC | CASSLSGTGGGETQYF
TRBJ2-1 | few | . | 16 | TRBV1 | TGCACCAGCAGCCCCCTAGCGGGAGGCCCTATCAATGAGCAGTTCTTC | CTSSPLAGGPINEQFF
TRBJ2-7 | once | TRBD1 | 16 | TRBV27 | TGTGCCAGCAGTGACCGACCGACAGGGGTGGTTCGGGAGCAGTACTTC | CASSDRPTGVVREQYF
TRBJ1-3 | . | . | 15 | TRBV7-2 | TGTGCCAGCACCCTTTTTGTGAGAACAGGAAACACCATATATTTT | CASTLFVRTGNTIYF
TRBJ2-3 | . | . | 16 | TRBV5-1 | TGCGCCAGCAGCTTGGATTGGAAGTCTAGCACAGATACGCAGTATTTT | CASSLDWKSSTDTQYF
TRBJ2-1 | . | . | 13 | TRBV27 | TGTGCCAGCAGTTTCAATTCTCTCAATGAGCAGTTCTTC | CASSFNSLNEQFF
TRBJ2-2 | once | TRBD1 | 17 | TRBV2 | TGTGCCAGCAGTGAAATGGGCCCGGGGACAGGCACCGGGGAGCTGTTTTTT | CASSEMGPGTGTGELFF
TRBJ1-5 | once | . | 13 | TRBV7-6 | TGTGCCAGCAGCCCGGATAGCAATCAGCCCCAGCATTTT | CASSPDSNQPQHF
TRBJ2-7 | . | . | 12 | TRBV21-1 | TGTGCCAGCAGCAAACGGGACGGACGCCGCGTCTTC | CASSKRDGRRVF
TRBJ2-7 | . | TRBD2 | 14 | TRBV19 | TGTGCCAGTAGTGCATCTAGCGGGGGCTACGAGCAGTACTTC | CASSASSGGYEQYF
TRBJ2-7 | . | . | 14 | TRBV28 | TGTGCCAGCAGTTTAGCACCCCAGGGTCACGAGCAGTACTTC | CASSLAPQGHEQYF
TRBJ2-7 | . | TRBD2 | 15 | TRBV5-6 | TGTGCCAGCAGCCCCCAGAGCGGGAGGGCCCACGAGCAGTACTTC | CASSPQSGRAHEQYF
TRBJ2-3 | . | . | 13 | TRBV7-9 | TGTGCCAGCAGCTTAGCGACTACAGATACGCAGTATTTT | CASSLATTDTQYF
TRBJ2-4 | . | . | 17 | TRBV5-6 | TGTGCCAGCAGCTTTTGGCTCGGGTCACCGACGCCTTACATTCAGTACTTC | CASSFWLGSPTPYIQYF
TRBJ2-2 | . | . | 21 | TRBV9 | TGTGCCAGCAGCGTACTCACGAGTGGGGGATATGGCGGGTTGAACACCGGGGAGCTGTTTTTT | CASSVLTSGGYGGLNTGELFF
TRBJ1-1 | . | . | 17 | TRBV7-2 | TGTGCCAGCAGCCAAAATTTTAGACAACCCCTACCCACTGAAGCTTTCTTT | CASSQNFRQPLPTEAFF
TRBJ2-6 | . | . | 16 | TRBV2 | TGTGCCAGCAGTGAAGGGTGGGACTTTGGGGCCAACGTCCTGACTTTC | CASSEGWDFGANVLTF
TRBJ2-1 | once | . | 11 | TRBV5-4 | TGTGCCAGCAGCCTAGACAATGAGCAGTTCTTC | CASSLDNEQFF
TRBJ1-6 | . | TRBD1 | 15 | TRBV9 | TGTGCCAGCAGCGCCCGGACAGGGGGCAAATCACCCCTCCACTTT | CASSARTGGKSPLHF
TRBJ2-1 | . | . | 15 | TRBV5-4 | TGTGCCAGCAGCCTGGGTGGGGGTTGGGACAATGAGCAGTTCTTC | CASSLGGGWDNEQFF
TRBJ2-7 | . | . | 15 | TRBV13 | TGTGCCAGCAGTTCATCCGACCGGGTCTCCTACGAGCAGTACTTC | CASSSSDRVSYEQYF
TRBJ2-1 | . | . | 15 | TRBV7-9 | TGTGCCAGCAGCGCAAGAGGCGGCTCCTACAATGAGCAGTTCTTC | CASSARGGSYNEQFF
TRBJ2-2 | . | . | 13 | TRBV25-1 | TGTGCCAGCAGGGGGGTACACACCGGGGAGCTGTTTTTT | CASRGVHTGELFF
TRBJ1-5 | once | TRBD1 | 15 | TRBV6-5 | TGTGCCAGCGGGGCTCTCGGGACAGGAGATCAGCCCCAGCATTTT | CASGALGTGDQPQHF
TRBJ2-7 | . | . | 18 | TRBV7-9 | TGTGCCAGCAGCTCTCACCCTAGTCACACATTTAGCTCCTACGAGCAGTACTTC | CASSSHPSHTFSSYEQYF